These 17 T cell receptor beta chains were all obtained from the same sample, sequenced in a study of cytomegalovirus exposure and HLA in healthy donors (dated by TCRdb to between 2016 and 2019). The method behind the library was the immunoSEQ multiplex PCR assay. TCRdb took this table from immuneACCESS and kept in-frame rearrangements with V and J called. Such tables lack part of the clones; where checked against another copy, unresolved V genes explain under half of the gap, and the rest is unexplained. The sample data list about 190,000 clones, and more than 75% of these were observed just once. Over 5.5% of the sample is held by the ten biggest clonotypes. The sample taken for sequencing was PBMCs. These receptors all stem from a young man in good health and CMV-seropositive.

This sequence joins TRBV19 and TRBJ1-2; the match to TRBD1 covers 7 bases. The CDR3 contains 16 residues. J lost 5 bases, V lost 7 bases, and 16 bases had no gene match. Germline CDR1 and CDR2: LNHDA and SQIVND (reference sequence). For the CDR3, the DNA is TGTGCCAGTAACCCAAGGTCCGGACAGGCCAATTATGGCTACACCTTC. The encoded protein is CASNPRSGQANYGYTF.

This clone has only a few counts. The genes are TRBV18 and TRBJ2-7; 9 bases map to TRBD2. The CDR3 consists of 18 residues. Germline V lookup: CDR1 KGHSH, CDR2 LQKENI. V was clipped by 6 bases and J by 2 bases; unmatched bases: 17. The CDR3 loop is CASSRKVASGTPPYEQYF. CDR3 DNA sequence: TGTGCCAGCTCCAGGAAGGTGGCTAGCGGGACTCCCCCCTACGAGCAGTACTTC.

The chain has TRBV27 and TRBJ2-5; D not certain. Trimming shortened V by 3 bases and J by 1 base, and 9 bases separated the two germline ends. The V gene's germline CDR1 is MNHEY and CDR2 SMNVEV (reference sequence). The CDR3 is made up of 14 amino acids. The CDR3 region has the DNA TGTGCCAGCAGTTTGGGCAGATTCCAAGAGACCCAGTACTTC. Its translation is CASSLGRFQETQYF.

This chain uses TRBV27 with TRBJ2-1; 13 bases are a match to TRBD2. In germline, CDR1 is MNHEY, CDR2 SMNVEV (reference sequence). The CDR3 runs to 15 residues. V shed 2 bases, J shed 9 bases, and the junction held 4 bases outside the gene matches. The CDR3 bases are TGTGCCAGCAGTTTAGGACTAGCGGGAGTTAGTGAGCAGTTCTTC. This codes for CASSLGLAGVSEQFF.

The V and J genes are TRBV30 and TRBJ2-5, with D perhaps TRBD1 (5 bases). The CDR3 length is 12 residues. Germline-derived CDR1 and CDR2 are GTSNPN and SVGIG (reference sequence). Trimming left V 4 bases short and J 7 bases short, with 13 bases between. The CDR3 DNA reads TGTGCCTGGATACAGGATCGAGGGACCCAGTACTTC. Translating it yields CAWIQDRGTQYF.

The rearrangement uses TRBV9 and TRBJ2-6; 11 nucleotides line up with TRBD2. Germline lookup yields CDR1 SGDLS and CDR2 YYNGEE. V dropped 3 bases and J dropped 2; count of bases not matched to a gene: 7. The CDR3 is 18 amino acids. CDR3 bases: TGTGCCAGCAGCGGTACTAGCGGGAGCGGACCTGGGGCCAACGTCCTGACTTTC. It encodes CASSGTSGSGPGANVLTF.

The CDR3 loop reads CASSSSGTDYNEQFF. The CDR3 nucleotides are TGCGCCAGCAGCTCTAGCGGAACAGACTACAATGAGCAGTTCTTC. The chain is built from TRBV4-1 and TRBJ2-1; 7 bases align to TRBD2. Germline lookup yields CDR1 MGHRA and CDR2 YSYEKL. V lost 5 bases to trimming and J lost 3 bases; unmatched junction nucleotides: 7. CDR3 length equals 15 residues.

This clone occurred a few times. The V call is TRBV28, the J call TRBJ1-2; possible D gene TRBD1, 5 bases. V lost 6 bases to trimming and J lost 8 bases, with 16 bases between them. Germline loops: CDR1 MDHEN, CDR2 SYDVKM. CDR3 size: 13 residues. Here the CDR3 reads CASSLIRGYGYTF. The CDR3 DNA reads as TGTGCCAGCAGCCTTATAAGGGGATACGGCTACACCTTC.

The V and J genes are TRBV5-1 and TRBJ2-5; D is possibly TRBD1 (5 bases). V was shortened by 1 base and J by 3 bases, with 10 bases between the two germline ends. There are 14 residues in the CDR3. Germline lookup yields CDR1 SGHRS and CDR2 YFSETQ. DNA of the CDR3: TGCGCCAGCAGCTTGAGGGGTACCGAAGAGACCCAGTACTTC. This codes for CASSLRGTEETQYF.

The chain combines TRBV5-4 with TRBJ2-5; D is ambiguous. The germline V gene has CDR1 SGHNT and CDR2 YYREEE (reference sequence). V was clipped by 0 bases and J by 2 bases, with 5 bases between them. The CDR3 has 13 amino acids. As DNA, the CDR3 is TGTGCCAGCAGCTTGGGGGCGCAAGAGACCCAGTACTTC. Residues: CASSLGAQETQYF.

The chain combines TRBV29-1 with TRBJ2-7; tentative D call: TRBD2 (5 bases). CDR1 and CDR2 from the germline V gene are SQVTM and ANQGSEA. V lost 4 bases, J lost 0 bases, and 13 bases lay in between. The CDR3 consists of 14 residues. The CDR3 DNA sequence: TGCAGCGTTGTCGGGGAAGGGAGCTCCTACGAGCAGTACTTC. Protein: CSVVGEGSSYEQYF.

This clone was seen just once. J is TRBJ2-7 and V is TRBV19; 14 nucleotides line up with TRBD2. Germline CDR1 is LNHDA and CDR2 is SQIVND (reference sequence). The CDR3 sequence is 14 residues long. J was trimmed by 7 bases and V by 3 bases; bases with no gene match: 2. The CDR3 region is CASSMGTSGSEQYF. CDR3 bases: TGTGCCAGTAGTATGGGGACTAGCGGGAGTGAGCAGTACTTC.

In DNA form, the CDR3 reads TGTGCCGCATTCACAAGACAGAGCTCCTACAATGAGCAGTTCTTC. Its protein product is CAAFTRQSSYNEQFF. The chain couples TRBV6-5 to TRBJ2-1; tentatively, D is TRBD1 (5 bases). Germline values: CDR1 MNHEY, CDR2 SVGAGI. The germline V and J ends were trimmed by 11 bases and 0 bases, with 17 bases remaining between them. The CDR3 is 15 residues long.

This chain uses TRBV7-2 with TRBJ2-7, with TRBD2 identical over 12 bases. The germline gives CDR1 SGHTA, CDR2 FQGNSA. V shed 0 bases, J shed 2 bases, and the junction held 2 bases outside the gene matches. The CDR3 has 16 amino acids. CDR3 DNA: TGTGCCAGCAGCTTAGCGCTAGCGGGAGGGCCCTACGAGCAGTACTTC. It yields the protein CASSLALAGGPYEQYF.

The J gene is TRBJ2-1, the V gene TRBV2; D is unresolved. This CDR3 contains 15 residues. The germline V gene has CDR1 SNHLY and CDR2 FYNNEI. Trimming left V 5 bases short and J 0 bases short, with 11 bases between. CDR3 sequence: CASSIPLSSYNEQFF. DNA of the CDR3: TGTGCCAGCAGTATACCCCTGAGCTCCTACAATGAGCAGTTCTTC.

The genes are TRBV6-5 and TRBJ2-7; tentative D call: TRBD1 (6 bases). The germline V gene encodes CDR1 MNHEY and CDR2 SVGAGI. V lost 8 bases and J 0 bases, leaving 8 bases between the germline ends. The CDR3 spans 12 residues. CDR3 region: CASGQTSYEQYF. The DNA of the CDR3 is TGTGCCAGCGGACAGACCTCCTACGAGCAGTACTTC.

This clone was counted a single time. The chain links TRBV27 to TRBJ2-7, with 11 positions matching TRBD2. The V segment lost 5 bases and the J segment 4 bases; nucleotides outside the gene matches: 1. This CDR3 contains 13 residues. Germline V gene lookup returns CDR1 MNHEY and CDR2 SMNVEV (reference sequence). CDR3 region: CASSGTSGYEQYF. CDR3 sequence (DNA): TGTGCCAGCAGTGGGACTAGCGGATACGAGCAGTACTTC.